These T cell receptor beta chains were read from a single sample in a study of T cell responses to AZD1222 COVID-19 vaccine. Clones were sequenced by immunoSEQ multiplex PCR, and TCRdb holds only the in-frame ones, with some missing. The data show 99,000 or so clones, with approximately 88% seen just once and over 6.5% held by the top ten. The sample here was peripheral blood, taken on day 0 of AZD1222 vaccination. The source of these receptors is an adult in good health. The CDR3 runs from the conserved cysteine through the conserved F or W.

V: TRBV19
J: TRBJ1-1
CDR3: CASSYLGLTEAFF

V: TRBV18
J: TRBJ1-5
CDR3: CASSPNVGQPQHF

V: TRBV2
J: TRBJ1-4
CDR3: CATRQTLATNEKLFF

V: TRBV28
J: TRBJ2-7
CDR3: CASSLVAGTYEQYF

V: TRBV27
J: TRBJ1-1
CDR3: CASSFLGKNTEAFF

V: TRBV4-3
J: TRBJ2-5
CDR3: CASSQGGSAGLLVEETQYF

V: TRBV25-1
J: TRBJ1-3
CDR3: CASSGEVGTEGSGNTIYF

V: TRBV6-2/TRBV6-3
J: TRBJ2-2
CDR3: CASSNLDREGPNTGELFF

V: TRBV27
J: TRBJ1-6
CDR3: CASRLDRGSNSPLHF

V: TRBV7-2
J: TRBJ2-3
CDR3: CASSASAGGAGTDTQYF